Here is one TCR beta chain with its context. Its antigen is unidentified. This sample is drawn from a study of T cells expressing NK-cell markers. Overall study context: Each TCR beta repertoire originated in sorted T cells that were CD3+CD56+NKG2C+, CD3+CD56+NKG2C- or CD3+CD56-NKG2C+. Points from the study as a whole: Similarly, these clonotypes led the CD3+CD56-NKG2C+ fraction as well in four donors.

CDR1 MNHEY and CDR2 SVGAGI come from the germline V gene. The length of the CDR3 is 16 residues. Libraries used 5'RACE template switching adding universal primer site and UMIs. TCRdb re-called the 5' RACE reads, yielding one record per CDR3 amino acid sequence without DNA. Recorded for this sample: 350,000 to 450,000 distinct CDR3 sequences. The sequence was obtained from a man aged 18-70 years in good health. This chain links TRBV6-5 with TRBJ2-5; TCRdb returns TRBD2, unconfirmable since there is no DNA. Source material: blood T cells: a sorted CD56 or NKG2C T cell subset, CD4+ or CD8+ T cells, or bulk PBMC T cells (not recorded which). The CDR3 here is CASSYSGGGGGETQYF.